This T cell receptor (beta chain) was identified in a study of T cells in Graves' hyperthyroidism and ophthalmopathy. Study context: Before treatment of any kind, peripheral blood was taken at initial diagnosis. Study-wide findings and caveats: In blood, most of the thyroid clonotypes expanded above 0.001 were also present.

Germline V gene data show CDR1 as DFQATT and CDR2 as SNEGSKA (reference sequence). V gave up 6 bases and J gave up 3 bases; unmatched junction bases: 7. The CDR3 is made up of 14 amino acids. Amplified regions were TCR beta CDR3 sequences from RNA transcripts. A set of HTBI primers served as the primers for a first-round RT-PCR of the TCR CDR3. TCRdb re-analysed the multiplex PCR reads in MiXCR, keeping a single row per CDR3 protein. The repertoire holds more than 300,000 distinct CDR3 sequences, roughly 14% seen once, with about 11% in the top ten. This clonotype has ten or more counts. Its antigen is not identified. Stable disease denoted Graves' hyperthyroidism without ophthalmopathy progression within 18 months. Cells are PBMCs isolated from around 9.4 ml of fresh blood.

V usage is TRBV20-1 and J usage is TRBJ2-3; 9 nucleotides line up with TRBD1. The sample taken for sequencing was blood. This TCR was sampled from a woman between 55 and 75 years old with Graves' hyperthyroidism. The CDR3 loop is CSAPDRGQTDTQYF. DNA of the CDR3: TGCAGTGCGCCGGACAGGGGACAAACAGATACGCAGTATTTT.